This TCR beta chain was sequenced during a study of blood T cell repertoires in COVID-19. How the authors handled the data: Counts of nucleated cells, estimated from reference gene primer amplification, were obtained. Using immunoSEQ multiplex PCR, the repertoire was profiled, and TCRdb retains in-frame clones only, with some absent. V, J and clone size are taken as reported in that table, and D and trimming were inferred from the DNA itself. The data hold 160,000 or so clones, with around 89% observed a single time. CDR3 length equals 15 residues. The V gene lost 0 bases and the J gene lost 1 base, with 6 bases spanning the gap. Germline CDR1 reads MNHNS; CDR2 reads SASEGT.

The chain uses TRBV6-1 and TRBJ2-2; D remains ambiguous. The TCR was taken from a woman between 50 and 59 years old who had recovered from COVID-19. Sample: PBMCs or T cells enriched from blood (not recorded which). The CDR3 DNA reads as TGTGCCAGCAGTGAAGCGGCCCGGAACACCGGGGAGCTGTTTTTT. Translating it yields CASSEAARNTGELFF.